A single sample gave rise to the 11 T cell receptor beta chains below, sequenced in a study of OX40 agonist ivuxolimab in advanced cancers. Sequencing was performed with immunoSEQ multiplex PCR; in TCRdb, only in-frame clones are kept and a portion is missing. The top ten hold about 2.1% of the sample, which has about 68,000 clones, roughly nine tenths seen once. Sequences were derived from CD4+ or CD8+ T cells sorted from blood, sampled in a trial of the OX40 agonist ivuxolimab. These receptors came from an adult with an advanced solid tumor such as melanoma, head and neck, liver or kidney cancer.

The V gene is TRBV27, the J gene TRBJ2-5, with D possibly matching TRBD2 (5 bases). Germline V gene lookup returns CDR1 MNHEY and CDR2 SMNVEV (reference sequence). Trimming shortened V by 3 bases and J by 4 bases, and 12 bases separated the two germline ends. The length of the CDR3 is 14 residues. The chain's CDR3 is CASSFLTRRETQYF. The CDR3 region has the DNA TGTGCCAGCAGTTTCCTCACTAGGAGAGAGACCCAGTACTTC.

The chain couples TRBV5-1 to TRBJ1-4; tentatively, D is TRBD1 (5 bases). CDR1 and CDR2 from the germline V gene are SGHRS and YFSETQ. V gave up 2 bases and J gave up 7 bases, with 18 bases separating them. The CDR3 totals 16 residues. In nucleotides, the CDR3 is TGCGCCAGCAGCTTTCAGGGAAGGGGCGGTGGTGAAAAACTGTTTTTT. Residues: CASSFQGRGGGEKLFF.

V gene TRBV18 combines with J gene TRBJ2-1; 10 bases agree with TRBD1. CDR1 and CDR2 (germline): KGHSH, LQKENI. Trimming at V came to 3 bases and at J to 0 bases, leaving 5 bases not matched to a gene. The CDR3 runs 17 residues. As DNA, the CDR3 is TGTGCCAGCTCACCTGGACAGGGGGTCAGCTCCTACAATGAGCAGTTCTTC. This gives the protein CASSPGQGVSSYNEQFF. Full variable domain (remainder filled in from reference TRBV18 and TRBJ2-1): NAGVMQNPRHLVRRRGQEARLRCSPMKGHSHVYWYRQLPEEGLKFMVYLQKENIIDESGMPKERFSAEFPKEGPSILRIQQVVRGDSAAYFCASSPGQGVSSYNEQFFGPGTRLTVL.

The chain couples TRBV5-8 to TRBJ1-1; 8 bases are shared with TRBD1. The CDR3 spans 17 residues. The V and J ends lost 3 bases and 0 bases, in that order; junction bases with no gene match: 10. Germline CDR1 SGHTS, CDR2 YDEGEE. The CDR3 here is CASSSPRTGSLNTEAFF. CDR3 sequence (DNA): TGTGCCAGCAGCTCGCCAAGGACAGGGTCGTTGAACACTGAAGCTTTCTTT.

The J gene is TRBJ2-5, the V gene TRBV5-6; D remains unclear. V was cut by 1 base and J by 1 base, with 5 bases left in between. Per germline, CDR1 SGHDT and CDR2 YYEEEE. The CDR3 length is 13 residues. This CDR3 reads CASSLNGQETQYF. CDR3 sequence (DNA): TGTGCCAGCAGCTTGAACGGCCAAGAGACCCAGTACTTC.

This clone was counted a single time. Germline is not matched at one junction end, which may reflect a read error. The genes are TRBV7-7 and TRBJ2-2, with D perhaps TRBD2 (5 bases). The CDR3 consists of 14 residues. Looked up from germline, CDR1 is SSHAT and CDR2 is FNYEAQ (reference sequence). DNA for the CDR3: TGTGCTAGCAGCCCGAGCGGAAACACCGGGGAGCTGTTTTTT. Translation gives CASSPSGNTGELFF.

The chain combines TRBV18 with TRBJ2-7; no clear D gene. V gave up 2 bases and J gave up 6 bases, with 11 bases separating them. The CDR3 length is 13 residues. Germline loops: CDR1 KGHSH, CDR2 LQKENI. The CDR3 nucleotides read TGTGCCAGCTCACCAGACGTGAGGAGCGAGCAGTACTTC. This encodes CASSPDVRSEQYF. Combining the CDR3 with reference TRBV18 and TRBJ2-7 gives the whole variable domain NAGVMQNPRHLVRRRGQEARLRCSPMKGHSHVYWYRQLPEEGLKFMVYLQKENIIDESGMPKERFSAEFPKEGPSILRIQQVVRGDSAAYFCASSPDVRSEQYFGPGTRLTVT.

The chain couples TRBV7-2 to TRBJ2-4; 7 bases fit TRBD2. The length of the CDR3 is 16 residues. V lost 2 bases to trimming and J lost 3 bases; unmatched junction nucleotides: 7. Per germline, CDR1 SGHTA and CDR2 FQGNSA. The CDR3 sequence is CASSLSTREVKNIQYF. CDR3 DNA sequence: TGTGCCAGCAGCTTAAGCACTCGGGAGGTCAAAAACATTCAGTACTTC.

The V and J genes are TRBV6-6 and TRBJ2-7; D may be TRBD1 or TRBD2 (5 bases each). The CDR3 is 15 amino acids. Germline V gene lookup returns CDR1 MNHNY and CDR2 SVGAGI (reference sequence). With 5 bases removed from V and 3 bases from J, the gap between germline ends came to 17 bases. The CDR3 loop reads CASSARLSGGYEQYF. The CDR3, as DNA: TGTGCCAGCAGTGCACGCCTATCTGGGGGCTACGAGCAGTACTTC.

The CDR3, as DNA: TGTGCCAGCAGCAAGACAGCCAGTCCTAATGAAAAACTGTTTTTT. Translated: CASSKTASPNEKLFF. The chain combines TRBV5-4 with TRBJ1-4; a weak D match, TRBD1 (5 bases). Trimming stripped 4 bases from V and 3 bases from J, with 13 bases between. The CDR3 runs to 15 residues. The V gene's germline CDR1 is SGHNT and CDR2 YYREEE (reference sequence). The variable domain in full, with the rest retrieved from reference TRBV5-4 and TRBJ1-4, is ETGVTQSPTHLIKTRGQQVTLRCSSQSGHNTVSWYQQALGQGPQFIFQYYREEENGRGNFPPRFSGLQFPNYSSELNVNALELDDSALYLCASSKTASPNEKLFFGSGTQLSVL.

This rearrangement joins TRBV7-2 to TRBJ2-1; no firm D call. Trimming left V 1 base short and J 6 bases short, with 10 bases between. The CDR3 loop spans 14 amino acids. Germline lookup yields CDR1 SGHTA and CDR2 FQGNSA. As DNA, the CDR3 is TGTGCCAGCAGCTTAGAGGCGGCAGTCAATGAGCAGTTCTTC. This encodes CASSLEAAVNEQFF.